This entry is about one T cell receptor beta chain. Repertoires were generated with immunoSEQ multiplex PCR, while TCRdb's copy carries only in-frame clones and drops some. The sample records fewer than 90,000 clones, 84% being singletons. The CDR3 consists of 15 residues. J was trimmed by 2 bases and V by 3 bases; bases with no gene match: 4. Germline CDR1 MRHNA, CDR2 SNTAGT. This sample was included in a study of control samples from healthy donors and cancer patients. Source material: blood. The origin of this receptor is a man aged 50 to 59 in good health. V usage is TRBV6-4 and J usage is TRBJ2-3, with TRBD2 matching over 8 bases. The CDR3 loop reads CASSDSGVHTDTQYF. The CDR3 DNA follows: TGTGCCAGCAGTGATAGCGGGGTACACACAGATACGCAGTATTTT.